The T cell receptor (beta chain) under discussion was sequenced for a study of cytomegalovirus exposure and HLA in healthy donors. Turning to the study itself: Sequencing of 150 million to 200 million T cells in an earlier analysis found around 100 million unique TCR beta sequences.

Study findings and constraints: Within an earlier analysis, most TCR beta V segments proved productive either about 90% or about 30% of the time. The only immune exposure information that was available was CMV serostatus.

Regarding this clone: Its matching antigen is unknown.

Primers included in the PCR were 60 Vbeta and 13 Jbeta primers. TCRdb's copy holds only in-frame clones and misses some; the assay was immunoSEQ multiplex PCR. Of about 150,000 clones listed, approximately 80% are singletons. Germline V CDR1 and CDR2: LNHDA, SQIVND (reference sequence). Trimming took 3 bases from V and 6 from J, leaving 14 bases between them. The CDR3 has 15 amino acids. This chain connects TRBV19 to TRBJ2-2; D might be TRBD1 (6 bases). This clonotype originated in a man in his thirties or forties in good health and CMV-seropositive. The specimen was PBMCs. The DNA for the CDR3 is TGTGCCAGTAGTATGTACAGGGTATCTGCCGGGGAGCTGTTTTTT. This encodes CASSMYRVSAGELFF. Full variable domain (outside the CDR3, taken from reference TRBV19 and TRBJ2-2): DGGITQSPKYLFRKEGQNVTLSCEQNLNHDAMYWYRQDPGQGLRLIYYSQIVNDFQKGDIAEGYSVSREKKESFPLTVTSAQKNPTAFYLCASSMYRVSAGELFFGEGSRLTVL.